The T cell receptor beta chain described here comes from a study of cytomegalovirus exposure and HLA in healthy donors. As to this clone: What it recognizes is unknown.

CDR3 length: 18 amino acids. Losses at the gene ends were 1 base for V and 4 bases for J; bases not matched to a gene: 8. CDR1 and CDR2 from the germline V gene are LGHNA and YNFKEQ. General study results and limits: Researchers reported from a later analysis that most CMV-associated TCR beta chains appeared HLA-restricted. It was reported in a later analysis that an Asian-associated ancestry cluster showed fewer N-insertions than the 666-donor mean.

The PCR contained 60 Vbeta and 13 Jbeta primers. This table comes from immunoSEQ multiplex PCR, and its TCRdb copy is limited to in-frame clones, with some not included. The data contain under 200,000 clones, about 70% of them singletons. Input material: PBMCs. The source of this sequence is a woman aged 40 to 49 in good health and CMV-seropositive. The genes are TRBV4-2 and TRBJ1-6, with TRBD1 matching over 9 bases. The CDR3 spells CASSQVWTGEDYNSPLHF. CDR3 DNA: TGTGCCAGCAGCCAAGTTTGGACAGGGGAGGATTATAATTCACCCCTCCACTTT.